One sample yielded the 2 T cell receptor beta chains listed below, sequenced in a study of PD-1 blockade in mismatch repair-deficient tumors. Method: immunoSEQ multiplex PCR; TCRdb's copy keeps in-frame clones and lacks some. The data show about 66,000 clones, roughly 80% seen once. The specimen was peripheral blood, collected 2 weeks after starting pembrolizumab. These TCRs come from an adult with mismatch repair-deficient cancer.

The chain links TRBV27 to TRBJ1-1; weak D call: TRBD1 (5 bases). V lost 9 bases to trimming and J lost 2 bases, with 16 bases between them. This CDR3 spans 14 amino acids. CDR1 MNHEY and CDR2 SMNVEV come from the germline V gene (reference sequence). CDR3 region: CARFRPQGNTEAFF. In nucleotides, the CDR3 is TGTGCCAGATTCCGTCCTCAGGGAAACACTGAAGCTTTCTTT.

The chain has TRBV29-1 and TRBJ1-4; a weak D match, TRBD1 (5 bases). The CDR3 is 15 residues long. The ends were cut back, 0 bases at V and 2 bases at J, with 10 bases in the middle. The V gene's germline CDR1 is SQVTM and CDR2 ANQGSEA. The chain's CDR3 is CSVEERTNTNEKLFF. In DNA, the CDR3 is TGCAGCGTTGAAGAGAGGACAAACACTAATGAAAAACTGTTTTTT. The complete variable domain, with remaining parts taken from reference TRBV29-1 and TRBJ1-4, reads SAVISQKPSRDICQRGTSLTIQCQVDSQVTMMFWYRQQPGQSLTLIATANQGSEATYESGFVIDKFPISRPNLTFSTLTVSNMSPEDSSIYLCSVEERTNTNEKLFFGSGTQLSVL.